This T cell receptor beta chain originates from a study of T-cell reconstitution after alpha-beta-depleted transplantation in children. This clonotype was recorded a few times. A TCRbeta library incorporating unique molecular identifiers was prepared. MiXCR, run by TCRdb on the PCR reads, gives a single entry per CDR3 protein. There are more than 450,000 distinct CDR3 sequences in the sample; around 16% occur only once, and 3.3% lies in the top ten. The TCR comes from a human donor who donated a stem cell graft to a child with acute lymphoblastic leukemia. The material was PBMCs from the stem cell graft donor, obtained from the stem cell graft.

CDR3 DNA sequence: TGTGCCAGCAGCTTAGGGACAGAAGGAAACACCATATATTTT. Its protein is CASSLGTEGNTIYF. V usage is TRBV7-9 and J usage is TRBJ1-3; perhaps TRBD1 as D (6 bases). V lost 1 base to trimming and J lost 4 bases, with 8 bases between them. Germline CDR1 SEHNR, CDR2 FQNEAQ (reference sequence). This CDR3 region has 14 residues.